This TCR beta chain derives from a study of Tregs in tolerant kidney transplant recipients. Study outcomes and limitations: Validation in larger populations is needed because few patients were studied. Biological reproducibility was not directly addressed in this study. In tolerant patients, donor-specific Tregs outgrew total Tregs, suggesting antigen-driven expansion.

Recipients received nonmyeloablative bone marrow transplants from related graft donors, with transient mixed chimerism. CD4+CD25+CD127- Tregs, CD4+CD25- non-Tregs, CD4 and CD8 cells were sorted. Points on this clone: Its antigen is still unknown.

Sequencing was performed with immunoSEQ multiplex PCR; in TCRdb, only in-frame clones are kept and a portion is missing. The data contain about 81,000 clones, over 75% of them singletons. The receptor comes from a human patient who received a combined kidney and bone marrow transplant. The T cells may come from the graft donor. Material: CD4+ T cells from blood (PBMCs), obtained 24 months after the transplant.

The DNA of the CDR3 is TGTGCCAGCAGCGTAGCCGTGGGACAGGGGGCCAGGGACTATGGCTACACCTTC. This codes for CASSVAVGQGARDYGYTF. V gene TRBV9 combines with J gene TRBJ1-2; 12 nucleotides align to TRBD1. V shed 0 bases and J 3 bases; nucleotides not matched to a gene: 9. Germline V gene lookup returns CDR1 SGDLS and CDR2 YYNGEE. The CDR3 is 18 residues long. Using reference TRBV9 and TRBJ1-2 for the parts outside the CDR3, the full variable domain is DSGVTQTPKHLITATGQRVTLRCSPRSGDLSVYWYQQSLDQGLQFLIQYYNGEERAKGNILERFSAQQFPDLHSELNLSSLELGDSALYFCASSVAVGQGARDYGYTFGSGTRLTVV.